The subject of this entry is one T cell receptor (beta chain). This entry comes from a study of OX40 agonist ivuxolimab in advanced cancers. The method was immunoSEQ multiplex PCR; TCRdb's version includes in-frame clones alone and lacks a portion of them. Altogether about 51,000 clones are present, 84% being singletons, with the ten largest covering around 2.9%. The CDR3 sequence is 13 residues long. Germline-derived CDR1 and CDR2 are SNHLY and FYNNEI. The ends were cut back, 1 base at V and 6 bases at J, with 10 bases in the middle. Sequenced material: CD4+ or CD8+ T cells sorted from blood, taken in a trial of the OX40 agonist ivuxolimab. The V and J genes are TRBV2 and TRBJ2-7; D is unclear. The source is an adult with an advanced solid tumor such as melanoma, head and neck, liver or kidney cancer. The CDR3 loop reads CASSEDQITEQYF. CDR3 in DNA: TGTGCCAGCAGTGAAGATCAGATTACCGAGCAGTACTTC.